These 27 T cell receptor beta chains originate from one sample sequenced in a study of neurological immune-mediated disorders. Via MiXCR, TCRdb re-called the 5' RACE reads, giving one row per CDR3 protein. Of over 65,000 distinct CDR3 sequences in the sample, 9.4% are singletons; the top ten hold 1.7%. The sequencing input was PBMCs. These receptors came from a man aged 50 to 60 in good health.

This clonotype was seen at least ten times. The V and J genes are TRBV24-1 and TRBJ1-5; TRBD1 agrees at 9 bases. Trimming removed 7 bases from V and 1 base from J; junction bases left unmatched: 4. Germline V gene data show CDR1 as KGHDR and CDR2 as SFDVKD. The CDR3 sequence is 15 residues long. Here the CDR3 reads CATSAGTGSNQPQHF. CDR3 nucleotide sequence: TGTGCCACCAGCGCCGGGACAGGGAGCAATCAGCCCCAGCATTTT.

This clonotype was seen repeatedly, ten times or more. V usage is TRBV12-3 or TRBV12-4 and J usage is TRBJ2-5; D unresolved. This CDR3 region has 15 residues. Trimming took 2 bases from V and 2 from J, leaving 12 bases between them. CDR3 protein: CASSLRWKGQETQYF. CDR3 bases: TGTGCCAGCAGTTTACGGTGGAAAGGACAAGAGACCCAGTACTTC.

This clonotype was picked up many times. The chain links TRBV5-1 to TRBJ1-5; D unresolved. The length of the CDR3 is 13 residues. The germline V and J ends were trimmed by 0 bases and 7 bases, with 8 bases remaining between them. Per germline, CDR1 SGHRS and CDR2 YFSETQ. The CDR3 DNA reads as TGCGCCAGCAGCTTGGTTCCGGGACAGCCCCAGCATTTT. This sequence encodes CASSLVPGQPQHF.

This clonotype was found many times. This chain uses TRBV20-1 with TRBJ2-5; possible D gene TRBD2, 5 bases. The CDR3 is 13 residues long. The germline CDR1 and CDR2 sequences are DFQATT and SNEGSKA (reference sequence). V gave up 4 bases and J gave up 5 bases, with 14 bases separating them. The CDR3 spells CSAMLSGGETQYF. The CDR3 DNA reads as TGCAGTGCTATGCTCAGCGGTGGGGAGACCCAGTACTTC.

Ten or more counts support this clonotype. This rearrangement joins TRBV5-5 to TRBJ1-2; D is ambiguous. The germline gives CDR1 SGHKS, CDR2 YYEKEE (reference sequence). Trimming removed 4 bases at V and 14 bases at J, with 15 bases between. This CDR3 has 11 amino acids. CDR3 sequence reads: CASSPDRAWTF. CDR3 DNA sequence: TGTGCCAGCAGCCCGGACCGGGCCTGGACCTTC. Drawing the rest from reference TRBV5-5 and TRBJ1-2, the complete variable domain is DAGVTQSPTHLIKTRGQQVTLRCSPISGHKSVSWYQQVLGQGPQFIFQYYEKEERGRGNFPDRFSARQFPNYSSELNVNALLLGDSALYLCASSPDRAWTFGSGTRLTVV.

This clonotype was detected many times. The CDR3 bases are TGTGCCATCAGCTCCGGGATGAATGGCGGGGAGCTGTTTTTT. Translation gives CAISSGMNGGELFF. The rearrangement uses TRBV10-3 and TRBJ2-2; D is perhaps TRBD2 (5 bases). The CDR3 runs 14 residues. V lost 6 bases and J 7 bases, leaving 15 bases between the germline ends. The germline V gene has CDR1 ENHRY and CDR2 SYGVKD.

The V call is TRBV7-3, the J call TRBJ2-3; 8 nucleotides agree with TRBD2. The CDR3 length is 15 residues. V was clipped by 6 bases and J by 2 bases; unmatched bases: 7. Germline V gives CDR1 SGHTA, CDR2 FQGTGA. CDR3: CASSPAGAITDTQYF. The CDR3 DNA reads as TGTGCCAGCAGTCCAGCGGGGGCTATCACAGATACGCAGTATTTT.

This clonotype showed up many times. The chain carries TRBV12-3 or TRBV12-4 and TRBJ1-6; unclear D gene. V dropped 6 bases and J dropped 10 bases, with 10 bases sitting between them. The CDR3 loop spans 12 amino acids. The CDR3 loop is CASRASGSPLHF. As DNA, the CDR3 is TGTGCCAGCAGGGCTTCGGGCTCACCCCTCCACTTT.

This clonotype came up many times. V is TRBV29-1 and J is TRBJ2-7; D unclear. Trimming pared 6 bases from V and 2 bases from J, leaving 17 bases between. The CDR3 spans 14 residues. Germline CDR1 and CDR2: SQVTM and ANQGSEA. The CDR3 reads CSVLDLGPTYEQYF. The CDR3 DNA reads TGCAGCGTCCTTGACTTGGGCCCTACCTACGAGCAGTACTTC.

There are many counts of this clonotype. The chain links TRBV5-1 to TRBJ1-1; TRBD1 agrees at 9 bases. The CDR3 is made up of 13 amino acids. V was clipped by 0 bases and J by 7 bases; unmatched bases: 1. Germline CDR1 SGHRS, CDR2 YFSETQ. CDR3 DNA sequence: TGCGCCAGCAGCTTGGGACAGGGGGTTGAAGCTTTCTTT. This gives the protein CASSLGQGVEAFF.

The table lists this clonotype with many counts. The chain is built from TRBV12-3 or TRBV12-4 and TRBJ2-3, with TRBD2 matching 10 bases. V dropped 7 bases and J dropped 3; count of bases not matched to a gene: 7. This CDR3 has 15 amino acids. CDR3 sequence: CASMLSGGATDTQYF. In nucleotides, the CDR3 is TGTGCCAGCATGTTGAGCGGGGGGGCGACAGATACGCAGTATTTT.

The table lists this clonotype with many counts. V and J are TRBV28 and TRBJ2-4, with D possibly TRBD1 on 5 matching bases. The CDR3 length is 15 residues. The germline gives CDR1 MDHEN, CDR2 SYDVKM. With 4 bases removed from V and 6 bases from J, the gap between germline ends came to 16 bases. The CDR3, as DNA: TGTGCCAGCAGTTACAGGCTACAATCCTCAAACATTCAGTACTTC. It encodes CASSYRLQSSNIQYF.

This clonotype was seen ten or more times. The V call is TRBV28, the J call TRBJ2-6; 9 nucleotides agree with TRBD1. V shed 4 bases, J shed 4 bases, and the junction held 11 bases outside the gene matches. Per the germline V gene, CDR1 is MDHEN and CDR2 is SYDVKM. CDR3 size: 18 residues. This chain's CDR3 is CASSSLGQGFSGANVLTF. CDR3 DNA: TGTGCCAGCAGTTCATTAGGACAGGGGTTCTCCGGGGCCAACGTCCTGACTTTC.

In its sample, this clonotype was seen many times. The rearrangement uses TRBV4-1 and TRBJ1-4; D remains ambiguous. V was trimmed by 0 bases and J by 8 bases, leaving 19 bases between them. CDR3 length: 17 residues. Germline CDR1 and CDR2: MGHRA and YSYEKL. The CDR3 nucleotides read TGCGCCAGCAGCCAAGATCCGGGCTCCGCGGCTGGGGAAAAACTGTTTTTT. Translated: CASSQDPGSAAGEKLFF.

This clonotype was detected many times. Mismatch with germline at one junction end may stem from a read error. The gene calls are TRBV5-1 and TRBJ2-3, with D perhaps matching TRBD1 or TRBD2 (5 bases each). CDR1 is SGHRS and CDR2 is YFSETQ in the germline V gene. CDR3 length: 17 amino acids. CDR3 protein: CASSWARDASTTDAQYF. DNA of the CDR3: TGCGCCAGCAGCTGGGCAAGGGACGCCTCAACAACAGATGCGCAGTATTTT.

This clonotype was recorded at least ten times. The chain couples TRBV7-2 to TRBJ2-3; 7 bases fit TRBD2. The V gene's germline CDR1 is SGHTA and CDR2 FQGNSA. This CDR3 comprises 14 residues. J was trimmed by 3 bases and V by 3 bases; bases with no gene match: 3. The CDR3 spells CASSFTSETDTQYF. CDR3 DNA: TGTGCCAGCAGCTTTACTAGCGAAACAGATACGCAGTATTTT.

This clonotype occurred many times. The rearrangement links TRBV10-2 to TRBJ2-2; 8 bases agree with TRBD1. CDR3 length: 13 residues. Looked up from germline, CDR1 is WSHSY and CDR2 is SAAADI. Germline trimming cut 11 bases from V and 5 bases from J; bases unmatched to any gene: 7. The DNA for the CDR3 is TGCGCCGGCCGACAGGGGAGAACCGGGGAGCTGTTTTTT. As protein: CAGRQGRTGELFF.

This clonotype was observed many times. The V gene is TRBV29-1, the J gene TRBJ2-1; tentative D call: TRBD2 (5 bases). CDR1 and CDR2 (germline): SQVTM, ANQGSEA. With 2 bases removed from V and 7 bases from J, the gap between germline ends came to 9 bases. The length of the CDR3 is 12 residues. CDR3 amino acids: CSVERTLNEQFF. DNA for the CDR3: TGCAGCGTTGAACGGACTCTTAATGAGCAGTTCTTC.

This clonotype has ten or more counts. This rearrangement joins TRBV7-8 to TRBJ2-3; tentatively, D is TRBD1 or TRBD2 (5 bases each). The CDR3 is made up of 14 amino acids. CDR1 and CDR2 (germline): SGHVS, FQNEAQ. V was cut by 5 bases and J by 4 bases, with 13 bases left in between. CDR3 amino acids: CASSSWDAADTQYF. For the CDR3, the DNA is TGTGCCAGCAGCAGTTGGGACGCCGCAGATACGCAGTATTTT.

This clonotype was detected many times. The CDR3: CASSFQTTGVGGYTF. The CDR3 coding sequence is TGTGCCAGCAGTTTCCAAACGACAGGGGTTGGGGGCTACACCTTC. The chain combines TRBV6-5 with TRBJ1-2; 8 positions agree with TRBD1. Germline V gene data show CDR1 as MNHEY and CDR2 as SVGAGI. The junction had 12 bases not matched to a gene; V was cut back by 4 bases and J by 8 bases. This CDR3 has 15 residues.

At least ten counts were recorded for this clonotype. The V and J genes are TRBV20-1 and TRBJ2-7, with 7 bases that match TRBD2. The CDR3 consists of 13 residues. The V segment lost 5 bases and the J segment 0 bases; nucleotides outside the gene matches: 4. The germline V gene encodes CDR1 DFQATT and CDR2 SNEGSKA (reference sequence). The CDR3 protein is CSADRDYSYEQYF. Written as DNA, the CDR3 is TGCAGTGCTGACCGGGACTACTCCTACGAGCAGTACTTC.

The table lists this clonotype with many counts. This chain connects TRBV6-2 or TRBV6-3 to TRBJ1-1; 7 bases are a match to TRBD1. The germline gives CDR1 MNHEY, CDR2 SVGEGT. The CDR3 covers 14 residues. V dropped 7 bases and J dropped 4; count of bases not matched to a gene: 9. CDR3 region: CASIDREYSTEAFF. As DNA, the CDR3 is TGTGCCAGCATCGACAGGGAGTATAGCACTGAAGCTTTCTTT.

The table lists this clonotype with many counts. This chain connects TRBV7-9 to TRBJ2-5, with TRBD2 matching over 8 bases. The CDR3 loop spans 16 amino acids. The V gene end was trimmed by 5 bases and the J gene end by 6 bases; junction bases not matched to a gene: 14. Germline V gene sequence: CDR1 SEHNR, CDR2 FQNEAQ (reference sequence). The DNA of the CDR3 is TGTGCCAGCAGCCCGTCGGGTAGCGGGGTTTTGCAGACCCAGTACTTC. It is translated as CASSPSGSGVLQTQYF.

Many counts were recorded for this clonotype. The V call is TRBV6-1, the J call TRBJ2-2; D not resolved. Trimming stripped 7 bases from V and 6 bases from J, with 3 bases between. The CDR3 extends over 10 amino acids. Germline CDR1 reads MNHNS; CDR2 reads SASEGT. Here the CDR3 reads CASKSGELFF. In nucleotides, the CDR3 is TGTGCCAGCAAGTCCGGGGAGCTGTTTTTT.

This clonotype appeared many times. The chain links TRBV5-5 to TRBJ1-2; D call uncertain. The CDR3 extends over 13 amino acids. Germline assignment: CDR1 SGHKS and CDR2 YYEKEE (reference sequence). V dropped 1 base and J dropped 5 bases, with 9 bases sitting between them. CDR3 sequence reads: CASSLFSDYGYTF. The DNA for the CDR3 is TGTGCCAGCAGCTTGTTCAGCGATTATGGCTACACCTTC.

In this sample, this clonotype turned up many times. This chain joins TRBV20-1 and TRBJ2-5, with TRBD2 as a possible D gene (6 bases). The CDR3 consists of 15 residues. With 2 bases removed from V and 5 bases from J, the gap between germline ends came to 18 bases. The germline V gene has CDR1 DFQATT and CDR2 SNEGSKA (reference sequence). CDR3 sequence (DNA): TGCAGTGCTAGACCGACCGCGGGGCCACGGGAGACCCAGTACTTC. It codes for CSARPTAGPRETQYF.

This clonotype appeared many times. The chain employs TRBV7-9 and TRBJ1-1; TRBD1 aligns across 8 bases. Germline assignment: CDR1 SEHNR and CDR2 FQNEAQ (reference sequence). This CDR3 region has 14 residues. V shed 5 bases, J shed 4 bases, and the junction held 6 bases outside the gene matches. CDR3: CASSLTTGVTEAFF. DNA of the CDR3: TGTGCCAGCAGCCTGACGACAGGGGTCACTGAAGCTTTCTTT.